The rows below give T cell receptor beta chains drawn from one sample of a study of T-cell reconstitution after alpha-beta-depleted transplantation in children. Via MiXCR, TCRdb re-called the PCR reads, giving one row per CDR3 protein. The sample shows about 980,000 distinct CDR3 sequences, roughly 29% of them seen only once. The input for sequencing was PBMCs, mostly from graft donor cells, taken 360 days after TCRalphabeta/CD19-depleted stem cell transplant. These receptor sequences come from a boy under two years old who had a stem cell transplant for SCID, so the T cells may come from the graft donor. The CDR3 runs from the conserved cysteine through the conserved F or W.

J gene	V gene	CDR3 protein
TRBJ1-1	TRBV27	CASREGGARTEAFF
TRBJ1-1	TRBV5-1	CASSPQWSGMNTEAFF
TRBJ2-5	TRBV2	CASSINRRTLLETQYF
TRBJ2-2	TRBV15	CATSSRLASTGELFF
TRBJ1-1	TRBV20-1	CSASQGDGDTEAFF
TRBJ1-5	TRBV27	CASSSRTARGNQPQHF
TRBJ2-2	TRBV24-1	CATSDSGSTGELFF
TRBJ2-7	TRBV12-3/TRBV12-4	CASSFAHPDYEQYF
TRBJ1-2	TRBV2	CASSEALTWTLGGYTF
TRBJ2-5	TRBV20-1	CSAGRRDSTQETQYF
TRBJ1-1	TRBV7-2	CASSFWTGGVWAEAFF
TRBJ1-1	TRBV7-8	CASSFGTGPKTPEAFF
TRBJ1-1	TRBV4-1	CASSQGSRLMNTEAFF
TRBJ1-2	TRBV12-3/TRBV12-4	CASSTGALRDYTF
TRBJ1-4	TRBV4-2	CASSQDRGGDSHLFNEKLFF
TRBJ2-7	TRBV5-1	CASSLGGTGTYEQYF
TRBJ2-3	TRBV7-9	CASSLPITDTQYF
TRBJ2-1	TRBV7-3	CASSASGLAELGEQFF
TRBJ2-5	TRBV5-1	CASSPGTGAGETQYF
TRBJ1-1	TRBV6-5	CASSYSQAFMNTEAFF
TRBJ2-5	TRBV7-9	CASSLERGIAETQYF
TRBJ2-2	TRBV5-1	CASVPTGRNTGELFF
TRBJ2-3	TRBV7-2	CASSSYSTISTDTQYF
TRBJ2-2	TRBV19	CATQTAAPLNTGELFF
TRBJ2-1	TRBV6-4	CASSERSNSGEQFF
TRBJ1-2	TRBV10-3	CAILRGANYGYTF
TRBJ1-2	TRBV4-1	CASSQVMWYGYTF
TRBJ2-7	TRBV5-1	CASSPLAWGTTSNEQYF
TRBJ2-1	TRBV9	CASSVLWTSTLNEQFF
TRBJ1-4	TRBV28	CASTRLKANEKLFF
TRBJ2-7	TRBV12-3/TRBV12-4	CASSARFYGSYEQYF